Here is one T cell receptor beta chain with its context. Antigen unknown. The data were taken from a study of T-cell reconstitution after alpha-beta-depleted transplantation in children. For TCRbeta, the library was prepared with unique molecular identifiers. TCRdb used MiXCR to reprocess the PCR reads, holding one entry per CDR3 protein. Of about 460,000 distinct CDR3 sequences detected, about an eighth appear once; the ten largest clones hold 12% to 15%. The CDR3 is 14 residues long. Trimming removed 3 bases from V and 4 bases from J, with 10 bases in between. Study-wide results and caveats: The origin of alpha-beta T cells about two months after transplant was reportedly several hundred expanded graft clones.

The sequenced sample was PBMCs, mostly from graft donor cells, obtained 180 days after TCRalphabeta/CD19-depleted stem cell transplant. V is TRBV12-3 or TRBV12-4 and J is TRBJ1-5; D is unclear. The origin of this receptor is a female patient aged 2 to 10 who had a stem cell transplant for aplastic anemia, so the T cells may come from the graft donor. The CDR3 protein is CASSLFGENQPQHF. DNA of the CDR3: TGTGCCAGCAGTTTGTTTGGGGAGAATCAGCCCCAGCATTTT.